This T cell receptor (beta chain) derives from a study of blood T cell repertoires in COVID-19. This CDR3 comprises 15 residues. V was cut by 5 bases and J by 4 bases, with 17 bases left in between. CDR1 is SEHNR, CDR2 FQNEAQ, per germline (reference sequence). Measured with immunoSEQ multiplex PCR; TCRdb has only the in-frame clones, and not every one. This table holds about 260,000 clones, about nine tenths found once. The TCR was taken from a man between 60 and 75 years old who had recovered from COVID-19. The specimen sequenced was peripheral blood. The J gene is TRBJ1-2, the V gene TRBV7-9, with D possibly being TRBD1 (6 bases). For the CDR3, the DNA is TGTGCCAGCAGCCTACCAACTGGACAGACCTATGGCTACACCTTC. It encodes CASSLPTGQTYGYTF.